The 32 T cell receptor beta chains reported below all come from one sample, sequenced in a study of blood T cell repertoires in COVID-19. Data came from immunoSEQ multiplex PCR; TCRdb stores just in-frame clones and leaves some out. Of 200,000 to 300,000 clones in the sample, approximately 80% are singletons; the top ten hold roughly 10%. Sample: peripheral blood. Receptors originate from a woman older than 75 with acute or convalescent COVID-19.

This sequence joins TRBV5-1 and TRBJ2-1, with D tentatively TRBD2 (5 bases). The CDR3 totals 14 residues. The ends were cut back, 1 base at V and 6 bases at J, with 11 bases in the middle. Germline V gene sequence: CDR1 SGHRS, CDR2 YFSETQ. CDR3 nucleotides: TGCGCCAGCAGCTTGTCGTCTCGGGGCAATGAGCAGTTCTTC. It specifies CASSLSSRGNEQFF.

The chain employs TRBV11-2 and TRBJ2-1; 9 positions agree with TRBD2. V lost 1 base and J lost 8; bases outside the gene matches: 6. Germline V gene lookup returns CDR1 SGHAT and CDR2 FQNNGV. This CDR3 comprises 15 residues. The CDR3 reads CASSLGWRGGDEQFF. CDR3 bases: TGTGCCAGCAGCTTAGGGTGGCGGGGGGGCGATGAGCAGTTCTTC. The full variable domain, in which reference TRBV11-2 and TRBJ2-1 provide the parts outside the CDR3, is EAGVAQSPRYKIIEKRQSVAFWCNPISGHATLYWYQQILGQGPKLLIQFQNNGVVDDSQLPKDRFSAERLKGVDSTLKIQPAKLEDSAVYLCASSLGWRGGDEQFFGPGTRLTVL.

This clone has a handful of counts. DNA for the CDR3: TGTGCCAGCAGCTTGGTGCAGGGAAGGAACACCGGGGAGCTGTTTTTT. Encoded protein: CASSLVQGRNTGELFF. The genes are TRBV5-6 and TRBJ2-2; tentatively, D is TRBD1 (5 bases). The CDR3 consists of 16 residues. Looked up from germline, CDR1 is SGHDT and CDR2 is YYEEEE. V was clipped by 0 bases and J by 1 base, with 10 bases between them. Combining the CDR3 with reference TRBV5-6 and TRBJ2-2 gives the whole variable domain DAGVTQSPTHLIKTRGQQVTLRCSPKSGHDTVSWYQQALGQGPQFIFQYYEEEERQRGNFPDRFSGHQFPNYSSELNVNALLLGDSALYLCASSLVQGRNTGELFFGEGSRLTVL.

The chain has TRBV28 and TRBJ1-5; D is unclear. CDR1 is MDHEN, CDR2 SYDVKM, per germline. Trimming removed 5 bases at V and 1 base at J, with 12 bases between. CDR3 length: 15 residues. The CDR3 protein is CASSAPRGSNQPQHF. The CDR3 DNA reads TGTGCCAGCAGTGCCCCGCGAGGGAGCAATCAGCCCCAGCATTTT.

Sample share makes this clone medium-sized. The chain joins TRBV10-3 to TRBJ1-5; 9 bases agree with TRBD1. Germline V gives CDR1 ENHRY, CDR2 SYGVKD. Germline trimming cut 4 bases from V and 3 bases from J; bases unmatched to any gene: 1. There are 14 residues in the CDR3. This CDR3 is CAISGTGDNQPQHF. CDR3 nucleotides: TGTGCCATCAGTGGGACAGGGGACAATCAGCCCCAGCATTTT.

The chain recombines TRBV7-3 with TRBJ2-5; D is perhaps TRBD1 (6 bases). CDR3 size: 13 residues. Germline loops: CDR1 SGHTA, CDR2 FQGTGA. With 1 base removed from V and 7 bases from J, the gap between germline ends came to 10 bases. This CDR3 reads CASSLRGQGTQYF. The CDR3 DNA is TGTGCCAGCAGCTTAAGGGGGCAGGGGACCCAGTACTTC.

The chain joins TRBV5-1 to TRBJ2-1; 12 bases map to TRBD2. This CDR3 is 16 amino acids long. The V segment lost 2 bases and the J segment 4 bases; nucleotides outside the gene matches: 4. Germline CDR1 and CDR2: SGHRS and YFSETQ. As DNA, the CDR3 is TGCGCCAGCAGCTTTACTAGCGGGGGGTCTTACAATGAGCAGTTCTTC. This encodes CASSFTSGGSYNEQFF.

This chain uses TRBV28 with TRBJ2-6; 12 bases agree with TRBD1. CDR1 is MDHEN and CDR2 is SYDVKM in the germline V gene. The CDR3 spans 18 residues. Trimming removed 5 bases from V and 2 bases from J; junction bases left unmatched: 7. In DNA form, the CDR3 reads TGTGCCAGCAGTCTCCCGGGACAGGGGGCGGCTGGGGCCAACGTCCTGACTTTC. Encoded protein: CASSLPGQGAAGANVLTF.

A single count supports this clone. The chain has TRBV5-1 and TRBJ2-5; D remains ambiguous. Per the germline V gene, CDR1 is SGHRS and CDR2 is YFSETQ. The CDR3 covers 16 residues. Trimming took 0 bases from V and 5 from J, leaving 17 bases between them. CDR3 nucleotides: TGCGCCAGCAGCTTGGCCGGTACCTTTATCGTCGAGACCCAGTACTTC. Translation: CASSLAGTFIVETQYF.

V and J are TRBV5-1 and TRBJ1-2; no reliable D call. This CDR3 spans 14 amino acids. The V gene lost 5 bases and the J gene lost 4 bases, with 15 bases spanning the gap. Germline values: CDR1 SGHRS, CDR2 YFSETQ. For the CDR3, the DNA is TGCGCCAGCAGACCTGAGTTGACTCCCTATGGCTACACCTTC. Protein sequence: CASRPELTPYGYTF.

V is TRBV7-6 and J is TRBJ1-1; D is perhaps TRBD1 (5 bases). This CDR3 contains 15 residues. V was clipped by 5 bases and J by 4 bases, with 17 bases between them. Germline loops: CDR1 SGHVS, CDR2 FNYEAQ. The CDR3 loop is CASSLTGTGGTEAFF. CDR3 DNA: TGTGCCAGCAGCCTTACCGGGACCGGGGGCACTGAAGCTTTCTTT.

The CDR3 loop is CASSLELSTDTYEQYF. As DNA, the CDR3 is TGTGCCAGCAGCTTAGAACTATCGACAGACACCTACGAGCAGTACTTC. This chain links TRBV7-9 with TRBJ2-7; possible D gene TRBD1, 5 bases. This CDR3 spans 16 amino acids. Germline CDR1 is SEHNR and CDR2 is FQNEAQ (reference sequence). Trimming cost V 1 base and J 2 bases, with 15 bases left between them.

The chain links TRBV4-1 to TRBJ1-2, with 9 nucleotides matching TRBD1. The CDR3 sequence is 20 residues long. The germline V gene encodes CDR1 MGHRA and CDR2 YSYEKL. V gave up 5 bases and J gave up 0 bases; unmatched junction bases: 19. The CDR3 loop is CASSSPGTGTPDHPNYGYTF. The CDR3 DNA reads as TGCGCCAGCAGCTCGCCCGGGACAGGGACTCCCGATCATCCTAACTATGGCTACACCTTC.

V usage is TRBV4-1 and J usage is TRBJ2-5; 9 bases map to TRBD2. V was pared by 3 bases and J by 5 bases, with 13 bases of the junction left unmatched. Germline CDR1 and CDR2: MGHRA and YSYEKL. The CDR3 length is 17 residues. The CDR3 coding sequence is TGCGCCAGCAGCCAGAGCCGCGGGGGGGGCGTGGGGGAGACCCAGTACTTC. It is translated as CASSQSRGGGVGETQYF.

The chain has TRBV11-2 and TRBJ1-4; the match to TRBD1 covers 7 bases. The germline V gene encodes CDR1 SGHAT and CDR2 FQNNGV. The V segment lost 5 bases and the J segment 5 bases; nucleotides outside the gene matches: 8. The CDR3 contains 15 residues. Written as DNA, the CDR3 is TGTGCCAGCAGCACCCCACAGGGGACAAATGAAAAACTGTTTTTT. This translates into CASSTPQGTNEKLFF.

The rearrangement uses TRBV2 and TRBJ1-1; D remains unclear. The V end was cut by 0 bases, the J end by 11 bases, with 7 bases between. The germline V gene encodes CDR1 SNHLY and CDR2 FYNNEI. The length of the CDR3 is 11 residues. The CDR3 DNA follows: TGTGCCAGCAGTGAAGCGCGTTGGGCTTTCTTT. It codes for CASSEARWAFF.

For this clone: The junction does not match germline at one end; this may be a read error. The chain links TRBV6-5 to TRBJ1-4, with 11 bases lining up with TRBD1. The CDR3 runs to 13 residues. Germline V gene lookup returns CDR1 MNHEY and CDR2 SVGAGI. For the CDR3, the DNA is TGTGCCAGCAGCCAGGACAGGGGGCGACTTTTAATTTTT. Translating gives CASSQDRGRLLIF.

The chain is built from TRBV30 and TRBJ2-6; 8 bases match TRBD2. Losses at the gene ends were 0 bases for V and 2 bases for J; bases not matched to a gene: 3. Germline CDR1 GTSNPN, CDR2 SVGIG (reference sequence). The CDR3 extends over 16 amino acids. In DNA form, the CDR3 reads TGTGCCTGGAGTGTCATCGGGGGGGCTGGGGCCAACGTCCTGACTTTC. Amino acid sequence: CAWSVIGGAGANVLTF.

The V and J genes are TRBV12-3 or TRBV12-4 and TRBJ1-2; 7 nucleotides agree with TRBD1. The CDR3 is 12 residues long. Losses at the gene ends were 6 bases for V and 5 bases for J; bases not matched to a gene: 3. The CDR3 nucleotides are TGTGCCAGCAGCCGACAGGGTTATGGCTACACCTTC. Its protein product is CASSRQGYGYTF.

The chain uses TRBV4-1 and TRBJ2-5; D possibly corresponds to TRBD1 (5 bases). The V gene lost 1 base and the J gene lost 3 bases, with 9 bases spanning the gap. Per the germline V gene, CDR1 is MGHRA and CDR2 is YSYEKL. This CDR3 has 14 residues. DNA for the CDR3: TGCGCCAGCAGCCAAGCGGCCAGGGAAGAGACCCAGTACTTC. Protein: CASSQAAREETQYF.

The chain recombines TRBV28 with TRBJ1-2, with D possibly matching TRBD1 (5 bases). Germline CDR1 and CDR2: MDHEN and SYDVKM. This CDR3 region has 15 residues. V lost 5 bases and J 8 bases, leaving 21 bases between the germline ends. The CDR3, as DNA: TGTGCCAGCAGTCCAAACGGACAACCCAAGGGAGGCTACACCTTC. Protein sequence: CASSPNGQPKGGYTF.

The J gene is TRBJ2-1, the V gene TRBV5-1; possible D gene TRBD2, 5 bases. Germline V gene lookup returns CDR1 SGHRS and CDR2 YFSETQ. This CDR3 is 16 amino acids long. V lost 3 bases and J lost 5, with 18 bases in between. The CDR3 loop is CASSSANGLGNNEQFF. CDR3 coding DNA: TGCGCCAGCAGCTCCGCTAATGGACTCGGGAACAATGAGCAGTTCTTC.

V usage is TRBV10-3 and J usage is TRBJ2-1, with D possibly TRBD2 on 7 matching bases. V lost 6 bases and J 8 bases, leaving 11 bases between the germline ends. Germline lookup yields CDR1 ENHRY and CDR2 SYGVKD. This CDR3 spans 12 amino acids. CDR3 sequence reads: CAIRRGGDEQFF. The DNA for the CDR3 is TGTGCCATCAGGAGGGGGGGTGATGAGCAGTTCTTC.

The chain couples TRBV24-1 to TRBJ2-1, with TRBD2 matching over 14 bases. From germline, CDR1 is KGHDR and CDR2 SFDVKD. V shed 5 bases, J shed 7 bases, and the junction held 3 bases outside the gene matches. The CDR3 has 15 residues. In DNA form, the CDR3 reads TGTGCCACCAGTGGACTAGCGGGGGGGCTTAATGAGCAGTTCTTC. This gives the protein CATSGLAGGLNEQFF.

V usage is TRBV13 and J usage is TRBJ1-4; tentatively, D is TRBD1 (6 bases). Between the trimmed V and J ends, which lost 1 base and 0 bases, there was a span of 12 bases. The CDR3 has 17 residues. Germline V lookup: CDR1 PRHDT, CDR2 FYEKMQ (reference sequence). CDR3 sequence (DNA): TGTGCCAGCAGCTTAGCAGCGACAGGTTCAACTAATGAAAAACTGTTTTTT. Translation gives CASSLAATGSTNEKLFF.

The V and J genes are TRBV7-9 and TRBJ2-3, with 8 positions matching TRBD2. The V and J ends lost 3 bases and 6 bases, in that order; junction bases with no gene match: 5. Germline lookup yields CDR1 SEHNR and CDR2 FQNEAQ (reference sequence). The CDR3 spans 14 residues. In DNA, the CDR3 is TGTGCCAGCAGCTTGACGGGGGGGTCGGATACGCAGTATTTT. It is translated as CASSLTGGSDTQYF. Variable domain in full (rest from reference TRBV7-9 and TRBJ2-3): DTGVSQNPRHKITKRGQNVTFRCDPISEHNRLYWYRQTLGQGPEFLTYFQNEAQLEKSRLLSDRFSAERPKGSFSTLEIQRTEQGDSAMYLCASSLTGGSDTQYFGPGTRLTVL.

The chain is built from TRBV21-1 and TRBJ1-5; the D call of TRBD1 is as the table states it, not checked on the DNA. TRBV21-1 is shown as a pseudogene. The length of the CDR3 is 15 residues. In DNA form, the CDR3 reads TGTGCCAGCAGCAAAGCTAGGGACAGGGATCAGCCCCAGCATTTT. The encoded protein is CASSKARDRDQPQHF.

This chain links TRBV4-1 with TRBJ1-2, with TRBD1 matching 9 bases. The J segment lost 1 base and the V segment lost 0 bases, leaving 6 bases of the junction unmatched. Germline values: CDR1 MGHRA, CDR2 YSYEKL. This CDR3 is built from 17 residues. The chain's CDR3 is CASSQDRRTGVNYGYTF. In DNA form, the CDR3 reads TGCGCCAGCAGCCAAGATCGGAGGACAGGGGTTAACTATGGCTACACCTTC.

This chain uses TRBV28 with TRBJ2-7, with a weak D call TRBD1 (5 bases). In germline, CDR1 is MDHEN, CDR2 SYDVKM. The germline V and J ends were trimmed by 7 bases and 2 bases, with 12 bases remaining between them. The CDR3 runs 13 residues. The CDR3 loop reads CASTSQEPYEQYF. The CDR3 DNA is TGTGCCAGCACCTCACAGGAACCCTACGAGCAGTACTTC.

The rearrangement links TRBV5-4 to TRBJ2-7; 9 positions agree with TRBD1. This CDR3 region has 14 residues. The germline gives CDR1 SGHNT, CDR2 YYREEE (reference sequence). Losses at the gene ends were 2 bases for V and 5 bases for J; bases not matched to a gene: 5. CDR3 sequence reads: CASSLDRGIDEQYF. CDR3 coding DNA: TGTGCCAGCAGCTTAGACAGGGGGATCGACGAGCAGTACTTC.

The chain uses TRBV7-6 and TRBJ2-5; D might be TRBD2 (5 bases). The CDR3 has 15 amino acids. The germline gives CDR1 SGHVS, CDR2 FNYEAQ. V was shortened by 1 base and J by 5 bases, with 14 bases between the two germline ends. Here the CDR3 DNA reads TGTGCCAGCAGCTTAGGTGGGCCTAGGAGGGAGACCCAGTACTTC. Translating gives CASSLGGPRRETQYF.

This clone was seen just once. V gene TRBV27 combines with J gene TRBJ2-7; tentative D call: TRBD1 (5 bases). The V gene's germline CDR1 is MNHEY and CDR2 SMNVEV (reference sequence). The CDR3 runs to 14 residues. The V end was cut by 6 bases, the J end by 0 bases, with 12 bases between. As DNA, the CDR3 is TGTGCCAGCAGATCAGGGTTCCGCTCCTACGAGCAGTACTTC. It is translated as CASRSGFRSYEQYF.